This T cell receptor beta chain was obtained from a study of shared clonotypes between healthy human individuals. Germline assignment: CDR1 SGHDT and CDR2 YYEEEE. The CDR3 spans 13 residues. V gave up 4 bases and J gave up 11 bases, with 18 bases separating them. Produced via immunoSEQ multiplex PCR; TCRdb's table is partial and in-frame only. The sample lists around 2.5 million clones, approximately 93% occurring once. This TCR was sampled from a man between 18 and 35 years old in good health. Some clones in this sample may be carry-over from other donors' samples. This chain joins TRBV5-6 and TRBJ1-1; D is possibly TRBD1 (5 bases). Sequenced material: naive CD4+ T cells from PBMCs. Subset specified: CD45RA+ positively selected. This chain's CDR3 is CASSRASGTAAFF. The CDR3 coding sequence is TGTGCCAGCAGCCGTGCTTCGGGGACTGCTGCTTTCTTT.